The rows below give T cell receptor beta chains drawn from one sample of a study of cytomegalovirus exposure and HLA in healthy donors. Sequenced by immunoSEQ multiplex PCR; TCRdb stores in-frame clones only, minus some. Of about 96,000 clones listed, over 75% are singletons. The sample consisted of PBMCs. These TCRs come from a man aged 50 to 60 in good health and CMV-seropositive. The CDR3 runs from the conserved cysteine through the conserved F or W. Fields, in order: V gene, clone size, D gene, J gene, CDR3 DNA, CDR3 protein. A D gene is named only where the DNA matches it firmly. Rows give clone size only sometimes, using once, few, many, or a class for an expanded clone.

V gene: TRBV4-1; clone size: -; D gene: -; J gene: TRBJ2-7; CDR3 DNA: TGCGCCAGCAGCCAAGACGTTCTGGCCAGCTCCTACGAGCAGTACTTC; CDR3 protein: CASSQDVLASSYEQYF
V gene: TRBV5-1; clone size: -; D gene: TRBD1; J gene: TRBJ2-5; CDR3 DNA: TGCGCCAGCAGCCGAACCCCAGGGGGAGAGACCCAGTACTTC; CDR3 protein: CASSRTPGGETQYF
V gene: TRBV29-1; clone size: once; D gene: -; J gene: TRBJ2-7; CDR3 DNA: TGCAGCGTTGAGTCAGAGGAGATAGCCTACGAGCAGTACTTC; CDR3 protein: CSVESEEIAYEQYF
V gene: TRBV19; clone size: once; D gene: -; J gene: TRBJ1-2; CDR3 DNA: TGTGCCAGTAGTACGCTGAGTGCCGATAACTATGGCTACACCTTC; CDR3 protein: CASSTLSADNYGYTF
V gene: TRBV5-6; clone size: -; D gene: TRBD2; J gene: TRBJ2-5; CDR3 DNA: TGTGCCAGCAGCGGTAGCGGGGGGGCAATCGGGACCCAGTACTTC; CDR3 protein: CASSGSGGAIGTQYF
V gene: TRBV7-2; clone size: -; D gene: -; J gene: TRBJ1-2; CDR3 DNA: TGTGCCAGCAGCTTATCGGTCGAGCACTATGGCTACACCTTC; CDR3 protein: CASSLSVEHYGYTF
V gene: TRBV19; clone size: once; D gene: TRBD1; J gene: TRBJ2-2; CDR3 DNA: TGTGCCAGTAGTTGGACAGGCGCGGCCGGGGAGCTGTTTTTT; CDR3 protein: CASSWTGAAGELFF
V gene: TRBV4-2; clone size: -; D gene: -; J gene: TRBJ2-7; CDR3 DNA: TGTGCCAGCAGCCAAGAGGCCAGGGGGCGGGGGCCGACCTACGAGCAGTACTTC; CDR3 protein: CASSQEARGRGPTYEQYF
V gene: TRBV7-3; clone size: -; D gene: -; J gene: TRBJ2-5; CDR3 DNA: TGTGCCAGCAGCTTAACGCCGACAGCTCAAGAGACCCAGTACTTC; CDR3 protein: CASSLTPTAQETQYF
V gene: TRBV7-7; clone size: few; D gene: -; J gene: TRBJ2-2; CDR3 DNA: TGTGCCAGTACGCCGGGTGGTTCCGGGGAGCTGTTTTTT; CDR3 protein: CASTPGGSGELFF
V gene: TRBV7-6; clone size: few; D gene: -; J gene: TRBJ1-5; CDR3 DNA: TGTGCCAGCAGCCCAGGAGGGTCTCGGCAGCCCCAGCATTTT; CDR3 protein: CASSPGGSRQPQHF
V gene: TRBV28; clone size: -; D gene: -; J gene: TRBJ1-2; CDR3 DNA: TGTGCCAGCAGTTTATCCCCAGGGGGCTACACCTTC; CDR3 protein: CASSLSPGGYTF
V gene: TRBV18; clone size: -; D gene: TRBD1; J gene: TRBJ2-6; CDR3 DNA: TGTGCCAGCTCACCCAGGCAGGGGGATTGGGGGGCCAACGTCCTGACTTTC; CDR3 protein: CASSPRQGDWGANVLTF
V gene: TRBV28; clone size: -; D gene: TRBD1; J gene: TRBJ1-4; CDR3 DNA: TGTGCCAGCAGTAAAGACCCCGGGACAGTTAATGAAAAACTGTTTTTT; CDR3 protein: CASSKDPGTVNEKLFF
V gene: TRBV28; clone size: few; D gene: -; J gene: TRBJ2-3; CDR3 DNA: TGTGCCAGCAGTCGGGGGACTTTTACAGATACGCAGTATTTT; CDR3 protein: CASSRGTFTDTQYF
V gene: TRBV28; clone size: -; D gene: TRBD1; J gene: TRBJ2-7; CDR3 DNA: TGTGCCAGCAGTCCAGACAGGGTAAGCTCCTACGAGCAGTACTTC; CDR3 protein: CASSPDRVSSYEQYF
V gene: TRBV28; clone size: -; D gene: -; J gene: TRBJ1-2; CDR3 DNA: TGTGCCAGCAGTTTATCCGCAGGGAAGGGCTACACCTTC; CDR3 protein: CASSLSAGKGYTF
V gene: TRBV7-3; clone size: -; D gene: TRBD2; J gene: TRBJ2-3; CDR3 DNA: TGTGCCAGCAGCGTGCAAAAAGCGGGGGGGCCGACAGATATGCAGTATTTT; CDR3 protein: CASSVQKAGGPTDMQYF
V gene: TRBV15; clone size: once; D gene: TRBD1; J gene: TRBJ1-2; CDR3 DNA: TGTGCCACCGCCAACACAAACTCGACAGGGGGCCGGCCTAGACATGGCTACACCTTC; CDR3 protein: CATANTNSTGGRPRHGYTF
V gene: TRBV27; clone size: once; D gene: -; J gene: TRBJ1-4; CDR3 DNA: TGTGCCAGCAGTCGAACCCGAACAGAAGCAACTAATGAAAAACTGTTTTTT; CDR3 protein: CASSRTRTEATNEKLFF
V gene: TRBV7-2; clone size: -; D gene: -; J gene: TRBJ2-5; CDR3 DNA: TGTGCCAGCAGCTTTGGCTTAGAGACCCAGTACTTC; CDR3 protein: CASSFGLETQYF
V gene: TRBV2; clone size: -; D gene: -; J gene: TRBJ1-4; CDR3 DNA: TGTGCCAGCAGCGCCCAGGGTGCGGTTCAGGAAAAACTGTTTTTT; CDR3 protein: CASSAQGAVQEKLFF
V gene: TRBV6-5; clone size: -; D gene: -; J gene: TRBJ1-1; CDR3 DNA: TGTGCCAGCAGTTACAGCTGGGGAGACACTGAAGCTTTCTTT; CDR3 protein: CASSYSWGDTEAFF
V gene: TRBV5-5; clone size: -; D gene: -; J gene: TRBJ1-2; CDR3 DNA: TGTGCCAGCAGCTTGAACGCCGGGAATGGCTACACCTTC; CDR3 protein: CASSLNAGNGYTF
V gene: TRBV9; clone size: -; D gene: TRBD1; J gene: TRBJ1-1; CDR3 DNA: TGTGCCAGCAGCTTCGACAGGGGCACTGAAGCTTTCTTT; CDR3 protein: CASSFDRGTEAFF
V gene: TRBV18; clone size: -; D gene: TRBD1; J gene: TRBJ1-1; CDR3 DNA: TGTGCCAGCTCACGACAGGGGGCTTCGTCTGAAGCTTTCTTT; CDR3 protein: CASSRQGASSEAFF
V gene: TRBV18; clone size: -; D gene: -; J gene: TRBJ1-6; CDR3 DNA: TGTGCCAGCTCACAACAATATAATTCACCCCTCCACTTT; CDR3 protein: CASSQQYNSPLHF
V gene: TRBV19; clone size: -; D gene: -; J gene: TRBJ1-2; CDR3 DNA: TGTGCCAGTAAAAACCGAGGGCACGGCTACACCTTC; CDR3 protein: CASKNRGHGYTF
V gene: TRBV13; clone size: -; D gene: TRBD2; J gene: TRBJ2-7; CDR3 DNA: TGTGCCAGCAGCTTACGTGGCGGGGGGACCTACGAGCAGTACTTC; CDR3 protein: CASSLRGGGTYEQYF
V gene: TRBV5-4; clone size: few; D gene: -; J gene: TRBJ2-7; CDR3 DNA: TGTGCCAGCAGCCGACAGGGAGGAAGCTACGAGCAGTACTTC; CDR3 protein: CASSRQGGSYEQYF
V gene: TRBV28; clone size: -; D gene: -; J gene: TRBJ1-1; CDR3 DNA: TGTGCCAGCATCCGCGGCTTGACAGTGAACACTGAAGCTTTCTTT; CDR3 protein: CASIRGLTVNTEAFF
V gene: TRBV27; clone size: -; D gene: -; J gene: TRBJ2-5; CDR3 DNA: TGTGCCAGCAGCGGGACTCAAGAGACCCAGTACTTC; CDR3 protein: CASSGTQETQYF
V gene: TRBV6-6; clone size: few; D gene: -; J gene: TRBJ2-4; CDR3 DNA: TGTGCCAGCAGTCCGGGACTCGCTGCCAAAAACATTCAGTACTTC; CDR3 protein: CASSPGLAAKNIQYF
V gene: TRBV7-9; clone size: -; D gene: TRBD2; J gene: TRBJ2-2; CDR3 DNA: TGTTCCAGCAGCCCATCGCGGAGTACTAGCGGGACCGGGGAGCTGTTTTTT; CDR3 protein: CSSSPSRSTSGTGELFF
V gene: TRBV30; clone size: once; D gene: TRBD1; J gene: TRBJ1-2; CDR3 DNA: TGTGCCTGGAGTGGACAGGGAGGTAGCTATGGCTACACCTTC; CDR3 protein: CAWSGQGGSYGYTF
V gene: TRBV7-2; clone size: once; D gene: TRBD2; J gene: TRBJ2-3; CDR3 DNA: TGTGCCAGCAGCTCGCGGGGGGTGCTCACAGATACGCAGTATTTT; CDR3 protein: CASSSRGVLTDTQYF
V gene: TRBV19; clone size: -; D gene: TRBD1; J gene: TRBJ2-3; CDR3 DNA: TGTGCCAGTAGGCTGGGGCAGGGGGCGGGAGATACGCAGTATTTT; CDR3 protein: CASRLGQGAGDTQYF
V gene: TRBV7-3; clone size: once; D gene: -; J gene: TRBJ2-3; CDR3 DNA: TGTGCCAGCAGCCAAACGGGAGATACGCAGTATTTT; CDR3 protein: CASSQTGDTQYF
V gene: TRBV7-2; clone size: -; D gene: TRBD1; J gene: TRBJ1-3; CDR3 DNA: TGTGCCAGCCGACAGGGGGTCGGGGACACCATATATTTT; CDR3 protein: CASRQGVGDTIYF
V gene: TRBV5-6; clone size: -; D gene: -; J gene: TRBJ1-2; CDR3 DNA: TGTGCCAGCAGTCAATTCCAGGACAGCGATGGCTACCCCTTC; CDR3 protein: CASSQFQDSDGYPF
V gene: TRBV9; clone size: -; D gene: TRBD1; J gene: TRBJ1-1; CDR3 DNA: TGTGCCAGCAGCTTTACAGGGGGGAACACTGAAGCTTTCTTT; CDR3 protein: CASSFTGGNTEAFF
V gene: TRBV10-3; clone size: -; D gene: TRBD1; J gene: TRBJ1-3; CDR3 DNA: TGTGCCATCGCCATAGACAGGGGGACTTCTGGAAACACCATATATTTT; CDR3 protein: CAIAIDRGTSGNTIYF
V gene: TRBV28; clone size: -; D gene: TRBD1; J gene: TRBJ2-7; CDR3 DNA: TGTGCCAGCAGTTTACCTGACAGGGTAGGCTACGAGCAGTACTTC; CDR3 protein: CASSLPDRVGYEQYF
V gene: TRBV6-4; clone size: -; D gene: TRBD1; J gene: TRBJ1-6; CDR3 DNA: TGTGCCAGCAGTGAGGGTTCCGGGACAGGGCAGTCACCCCTCCACTTT; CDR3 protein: CASSEGSGTGQSPLHF
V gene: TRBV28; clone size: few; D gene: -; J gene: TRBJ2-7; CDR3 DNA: TGTGCCAGCAGAGAAGCAGGCGAGCAGTACTTC; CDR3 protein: CASREAGEQYF
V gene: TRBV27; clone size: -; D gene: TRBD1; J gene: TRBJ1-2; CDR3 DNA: TGTGCCAGCAGCCCCCGACAGGGGGCGCACCCTGGCTATGGCTACACCTTC; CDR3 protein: CASSPRQGAHPGYGYTF
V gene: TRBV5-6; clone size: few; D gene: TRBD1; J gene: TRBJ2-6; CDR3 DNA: TGTGCCAGCAGCGGGGAACCGGGACAGGGGTCTGGGGCCAACGTCCTGACTTTC; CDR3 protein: CASSGEPGQGSGANVLTF
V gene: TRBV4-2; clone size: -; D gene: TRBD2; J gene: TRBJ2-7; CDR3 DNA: TGTGCCAGCAGCCAAGCGGGGGGGGAGGCCTACGAGCAGTACTTC; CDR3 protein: CASSQAGGEAYEQYF
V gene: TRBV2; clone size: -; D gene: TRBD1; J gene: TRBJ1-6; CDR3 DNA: TGTGCCAGCAGAGAACCGGGACAGGGCTATGCTTCACCCCTCCACTTT; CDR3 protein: CASREPGQGYASPLHF
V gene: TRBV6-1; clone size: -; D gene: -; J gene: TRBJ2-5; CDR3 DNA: TGTGCCAGCAGTGAGAGACCATTTCAGGACGGGGAAAAGACCCAGTACTTC; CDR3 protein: CASSERPFQDGEKTQYF
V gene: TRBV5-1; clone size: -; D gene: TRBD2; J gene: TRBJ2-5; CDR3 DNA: TGCGCCAGCAGCTTGGGCCAGGGGCGGGGGGCGCCAGAGACCCAGTACTTC; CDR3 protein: CASSLGQGRGAPETQYF
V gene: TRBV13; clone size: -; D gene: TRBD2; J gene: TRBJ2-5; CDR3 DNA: TGTGCCAGCGGTTTGGGAGCGGGGGGGCAAGAGACCCAGTACTTC; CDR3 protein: CASGLGAGGQETQYF
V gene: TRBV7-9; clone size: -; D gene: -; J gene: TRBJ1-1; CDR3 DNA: TGTGCCAGCAGCACGGACTTAGGGGGAGGGACTGAAGCTTTCTTT; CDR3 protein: CASSTDLGGGTEAFF
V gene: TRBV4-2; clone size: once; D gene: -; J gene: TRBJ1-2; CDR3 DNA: TGTGCCAGCAGCCAACCGGACAGACAAAACTATGGCTACACCTTC; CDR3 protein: CASSQPDRQNYGYTF
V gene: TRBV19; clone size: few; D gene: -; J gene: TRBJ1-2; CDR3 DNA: TGTGCCAGTAGGAGTACCCAGGGGAACTATGGCTACCCCTTC; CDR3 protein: CASRSTQGNYGYPF
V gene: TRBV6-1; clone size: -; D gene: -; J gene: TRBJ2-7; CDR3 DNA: TGTGCCAGCGCAGACAGGACCCTTACCTACGAGCAGTACTTC; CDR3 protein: CASADRTLTYEQYF
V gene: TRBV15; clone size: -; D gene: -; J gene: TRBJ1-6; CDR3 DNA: TGTGCCACCAGCAGAGACAGGGGAAGGGTTTCACCCCTCCACTTT; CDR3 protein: CATSRDRGRVSPLHF
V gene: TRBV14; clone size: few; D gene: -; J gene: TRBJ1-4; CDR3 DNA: TGTGCCAGCAGCCAACTCTTGGCCGAAAAACTGTTTTTT; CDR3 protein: CASSQLLAEKLFF
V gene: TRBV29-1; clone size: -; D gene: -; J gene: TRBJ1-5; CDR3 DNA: TGCAGCGTCAGGGAGGTCAGCAATCAGCCCCAGAATTTT; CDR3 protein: CSVREVSNQPQNF
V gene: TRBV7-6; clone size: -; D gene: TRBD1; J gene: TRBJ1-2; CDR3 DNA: TGTGCCAGCAGCCCTCAAGGACAGGGGGGAGGCTACACCTTC; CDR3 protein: CASSPQGQGGGYTF